This is a list of T cell receptor beta chains from one sample in a study of cytomegalovirus exposure and HLA in healthy donors. TCRdb keeps only in-frame clones here, not all; method: immunoSEQ multiplex PCR. The sample holds about 210,000 clones. Sequenced sample: PBMCs. All receptors come from a woman aged 30 to 39 in good health and CMV-seropositive. The CDR3 runs from the conserved cysteine through the conserved F or W. Fields, in order: clone size, J gene, D gene, V gene, CDR3 DNA, CDR3 protein. A D gene is named only where the DNA matches it firmly. Not every row has a clone size; where given, it reads once, few, many or a size class.

clone size: NA; J gene: TRBJ2-7; D gene: TRBD1; V gene: TRBV4-1; CDR3 DNA: TGCGCCAGCAGCCAAGATTTCGGACAGGGGGCACGCGAGCAGTACTTC; CDR3 protein: CASSQDFGQGAREQYF
clone size: NA; J gene: TRBJ2-7; D gene: NA; V gene: TRBV7-2; CDR3 DNA: TGTGCCAGCAGCTTAGTGGCTAGCGCGAGCTCCTACGAGCAGTACTTC; CDR3 protein: CASSLVASASSYEQYF
clone size: NA; J gene: TRBJ2-3; D gene: NA; V gene: TRBV7-9; CDR3 DNA: TGTGCCAGCAGCTCCAGCGGGTCTAGCACAGATACGCAGTATTTT; CDR3 protein: CASSSSGSSTDTQYF
clone size: NA; J gene: TRBJ2-1; D gene: TRBD2; V gene: TRBV7-9; CDR3 DNA: TGTGCCAGCAGCTCGGGACTAGCGGGAAGCTGGCAGTTCTTC; CDR3 protein: CASSSGLAGSWQFF
clone size: NA; J gene: TRBJ1-5; D gene: NA; V gene: TRBV19; CDR3 DNA: TGTGCCAGTAGTATCCGCACGGGGAGTAGCAATCAGCCCCAGCATTTT; CDR3 protein: CASSIRTGSSNQPQHF
clone size: NA; J gene: TRBJ2-2; D gene: NA; V gene: TRBV10-3; CDR3 DNA: TGTGCCATCAGTGACGTCGGGGAGCTGTTTTTT; CDR3 protein: CAISDVGELFF
clone size: NA; J gene: TRBJ2-2; D gene: TRBD2; V gene: TRBV19; CDR3 DNA: TGTGCCAGTACCCATTCACTAGCGGGTGCGAACACCGGGGAGCTGTTTTTT; CDR3 protein: CASTHSLAGANTGELFF
clone size: NA; J gene: TRBJ2-5; D gene: TRBD1; V gene: TRBV7-9; CDR3 DNA: TGTGCCAGCAGCTTAGGGACAGGGGTCATCTTCCAAGAGACCCAGTACTTC; CDR3 protein: CASSLGTGVIFQETQYF
clone size: medium-sized; J gene: TRBJ1-4; D gene: NA; V gene: TRBV6-5; CDR3 DNA: TGTGCCAGCAGTCTACAGGGCGCCTCTACTCTGTTTTTT; CDR3 protein: CASSLQGASTLFF
clone size: NA; J gene: TRBJ2-1; D gene: TRBD1; V gene: TRBV19; CDR3 DNA: TGTGCCAGTAGTAGGCGGGACAGGGCCTACAATGAGCAGTTCTTC; CDR3 protein: CASSRRDRAYNEQFF
clone size: NA; J gene: TRBJ2-7; D gene: TRBD2; V gene: TRBV28; CDR3 DNA: TGTGCCAGCAGCCCCGTGATAGCGGGGGGCCCCTACGAGCAGTACTTC; CDR3 protein: CASSPVIAGGPYEQYF
clone size: NA; J gene: TRBJ1-5; D gene: NA; V gene: TRBV30; CDR3 DNA: TGTGCCTGGGGTACAGTCGACAGAAGGAATCAGCCCCAGCATTTT; CDR3 protein: CAWGTVDRRNQPQHF
clone size: NA; J gene: TRBJ2-7; D gene: NA; V gene: TRBV19; CDR3 DNA: TGTGCCAGTAGTAGGGGGGCCTACGAGCAGTACTTC; CDR3 protein: CASSRGAYEQYF
clone size: NA; J gene: TRBJ2-1; D gene: TRBD2; V gene: TRBV9; CDR3 DNA: TGTGCCAGCAGCGTAGGACTAGCGGGAGGACGTCTGGGGGATGAGCAGTTCTTC; CDR3 protein: CASSVGLAGGRLGDEQFF
clone size: NA; J gene: TRBJ2-4; D gene: TRBD1; V gene: TRBV6-5; CDR3 DNA: TGTGCCACCCGTCCGGGACAGGGAAAAAACATTCAGTACTTC; CDR3 protein: CATRPGQGKNIQYF
clone size: NA; J gene: TRBJ2-3; D gene: TRBD1; V gene: TRBV11-3; CDR3 DNA: TGTGCCAGCAGCTTAACGGGACAGGGGACAGATACGCAGTATTTT; CDR3 protein: CASSLTGQGTDTQYF
clone size: NA; J gene: TRBJ2-7; D gene: TRBD1; V gene: TRBV4-3; CDR3 DNA: TGCGCCAGCAGCCAAGATCCGAGGACAGGGGGTTACGAGCAGTACTTC; CDR3 protein: CASSQDPRTGGYEQYF
clone size: NA; J gene: TRBJ2-7; D gene: NA; V gene: TRBV7-2; CDR3 DNA: TGTGCCAGCAGCTCGCAGGGAGGTGGTGGGGTATACGAGCAGTACTTC; CDR3 protein: CASSSQGGGGVYEQYF
clone size: NA; J gene: TRBJ1-3; D gene: NA; V gene: TRBV7-6; CDR3 DNA: TGTGCCAGCAGCTTAGCGAGGGGAGGGCGAAACACCATATATTTT; CDR3 protein: CASSLARGGRNTIYF
clone size: NA; J gene: TRBJ1-3; D gene: NA; V gene: TRBV25-1; CDR3 DNA: TGTGCCAGCAGTGATTCGGGGTCCTCTGGAAACACCATATATTTT; CDR3 protein: CASSDSGSSGNTIYF
clone size: NA; J gene: TRBJ1-5; D gene: TRBD1; V gene: TRBV25-1; CDR3 DNA: TGTGCCAGCAGTGCCAGGGGGTTCGGTCAGCCCCAGCATTTT; CDR3 protein: CASSARGFGQPQHF
clone size: NA; J gene: TRBJ2-5; D gene: TRBD1; V gene: TRBV9; CDR3 DNA: TGTGCCAGCAGCGGGACAGGGGTATTCGAGACCCAGTACTTC; CDR3 protein: CASSGTGVFETQYF
clone size: NA; J gene: TRBJ2-2; D gene: TRBD2; V gene: TRBV5-1; CDR3 DNA: TGCGCCAGCAGCTTGCTAGCGGGAGGGGCCGGGGAGCTGTTTTTT; CDR3 protein: CASSLLAGGAGELFF
clone size: NA; J gene: TRBJ2-7; D gene: TRBD1; V gene: TRBV19; CDR3 DNA: TGTGCCAGTGCTTCACCGGGACAGGGTTACGAGCAGTACTTC; CDR3 protein: CASASPGQGYEQYF
clone size: NA; J gene: TRBJ2-7; D gene: TRBD1; V gene: TRBV5-1; CDR3 DNA: TGCGCCAGCAGCTTGGGACAGGGGGCCGACGAGCAGTACTTC; CDR3 protein: CASSLGQGADEQYF
clone size: NA; J gene: TRBJ2-7; D gene: NA; V gene: TRBV18; CDR3 DNA: TGTGCCAGCGCGACGGGGGGCACCTACGAGCAGTACTTC; CDR3 protein: CASATGGTYEQYF